Sequencing of this T cell receptor (beta chain) was carried out in a study of human T cells and chemical hapten exposure. Study in general: All patients underwent weekly scalp dosing with diphenylcyclopropenone for the full approximately 25-week study. Study-wide points: DPC sensitization left the count of TCRs above 1 in 1000 unchanged. The study found that PT1 expanded TCR counts correlated positively with patch test score.

Documented time point: patch test 1, 2 weeks after DPC sensitization. As to treatment: therapeutic diphenylcyclopropenone sensitization with weekly scalp DPC. Each CDR3 protein is one row after TCRdb ran MiXCR on the RACE reads. The data show about 380,000 distinct CDR3 sequences, approximately 5% seen once. This clonotype appeared many times. Its antigen is still unknown. CDR1 is SGHTA, CDR2 FQGNSA, per germline. J lost 8 bases, V lost 2 bases, and 10 bases had no gene match. This CDR3 spans 16 amino acids. The chain joins TRBV7-2 to TRBJ2-1; TRBD2 matches at 9 bases. This TCR came from a woman in her forties or fifties with alopecia areata. Some clones in this sample may be carry-over from other donors' samples. This specimen was whole blood, taken in connection with sensitization to the hapten diphenylcyclopropenone (DPC). CDR3: CASSLSPGSGRDEQFF. Here the CDR3 DNA reads TGTGCCAGCAGCTTATCGCCTGGTAGCGGGAGAGATGAGCAGTTCTTC.